The present entry profiles one TCR beta chain with its context. This sample was taken from a study of cytomegalovirus exposure and HLA in healthy donors. Looked up from germline, CDR1 is SGHRS and CDR2 is YFSETQ. The V segment lost 1 base and the J segment 2 bases; nucleotides outside the gene matches: 14. This CDR3 has 18 residues. A multiplex PCR was run with 60 Vbeta primers and 13 Jbeta primers. Generated by immunoSEQ multiplex PCR, the TCRdb table keeps only in-frame clones and is missing some. The sample has about 150,000 clones; approximately 80% are singletons. This sequence joins TRBV5-1 and TRBJ2-5, with 7 positions matching TRBD1. This TCR was recovered from a young man in good health and CMV-seropositive. Sample: PBMCs. The CDR3 protein is CASSLHSPGQSVQETQYF. The CDR3 nucleotides are TGCGCCAGCAGCTTGCACTCTCCGGGACAGAGTGTTCAAGAGACCCAGTACTTC.